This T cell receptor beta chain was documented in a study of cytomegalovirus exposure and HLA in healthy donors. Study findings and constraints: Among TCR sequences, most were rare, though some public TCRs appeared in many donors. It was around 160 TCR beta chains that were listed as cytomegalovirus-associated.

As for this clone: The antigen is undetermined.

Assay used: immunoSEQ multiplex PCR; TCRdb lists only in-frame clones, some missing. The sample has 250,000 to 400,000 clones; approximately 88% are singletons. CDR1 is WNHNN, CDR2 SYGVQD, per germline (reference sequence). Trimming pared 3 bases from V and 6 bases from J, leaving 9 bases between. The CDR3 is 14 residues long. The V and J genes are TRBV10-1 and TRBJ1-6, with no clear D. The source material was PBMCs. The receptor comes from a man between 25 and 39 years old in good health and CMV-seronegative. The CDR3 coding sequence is TGCGCCAGCAGTGACTCGGGAGGTAATTCACCCCTCCACTTT. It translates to CASSDSGGNSPLHF.